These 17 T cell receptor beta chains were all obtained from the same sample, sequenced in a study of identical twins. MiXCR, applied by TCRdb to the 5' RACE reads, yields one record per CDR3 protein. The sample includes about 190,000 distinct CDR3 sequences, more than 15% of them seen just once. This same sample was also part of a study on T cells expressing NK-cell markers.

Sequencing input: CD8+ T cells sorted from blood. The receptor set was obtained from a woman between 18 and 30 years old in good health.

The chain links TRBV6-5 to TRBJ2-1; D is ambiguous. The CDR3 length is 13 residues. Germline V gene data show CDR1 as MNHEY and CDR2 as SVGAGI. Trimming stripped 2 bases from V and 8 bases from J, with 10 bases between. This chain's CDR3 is CASSYKAVDEQFF. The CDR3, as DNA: TGTGCCAGCAGTTACAAGGCAGTCGATGAGCAGTTCTTC.

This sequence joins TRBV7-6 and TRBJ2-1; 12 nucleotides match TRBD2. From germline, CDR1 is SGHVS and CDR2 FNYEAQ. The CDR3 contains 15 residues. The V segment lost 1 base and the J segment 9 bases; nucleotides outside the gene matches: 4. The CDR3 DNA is TGTGCCAGCAGCTTAGGGACTAGCGGGGTTCTTGAGCAGTTCTTC. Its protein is CASSLGTSGVLEQFF.

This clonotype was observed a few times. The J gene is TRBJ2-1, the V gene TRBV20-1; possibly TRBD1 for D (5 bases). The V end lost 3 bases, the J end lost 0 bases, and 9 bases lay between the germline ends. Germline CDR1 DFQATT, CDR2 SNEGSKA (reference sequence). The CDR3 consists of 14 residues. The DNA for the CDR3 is TGCAGTGCTAGGGGGCGGAGCTCCTACAATGAGCAGTTCTTC. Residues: CSARGRSSYNEQFF.

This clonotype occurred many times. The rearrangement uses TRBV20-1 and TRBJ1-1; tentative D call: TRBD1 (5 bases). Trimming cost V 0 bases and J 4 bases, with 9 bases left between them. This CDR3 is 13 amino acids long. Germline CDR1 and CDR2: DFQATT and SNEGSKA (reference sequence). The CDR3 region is CSAREGQGTEAFF. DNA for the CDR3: TGCAGTGCTAGAGAAGGTCAGGGCACTGAAGCTTTCTTT.

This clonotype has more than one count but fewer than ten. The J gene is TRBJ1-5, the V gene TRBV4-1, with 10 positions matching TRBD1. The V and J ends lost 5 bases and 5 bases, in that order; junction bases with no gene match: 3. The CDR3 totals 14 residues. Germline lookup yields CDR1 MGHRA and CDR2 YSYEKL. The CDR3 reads CASSYGTGDQPQHF. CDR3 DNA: TGCGCCAGCAGCTACGGGACAGGGGATCAGCCCCAGCATTTT.

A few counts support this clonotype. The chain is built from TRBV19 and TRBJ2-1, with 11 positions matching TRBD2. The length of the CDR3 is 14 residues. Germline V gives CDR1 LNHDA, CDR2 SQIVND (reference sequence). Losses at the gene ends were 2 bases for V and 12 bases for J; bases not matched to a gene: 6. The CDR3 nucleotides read TGTGCCAGTAGTATAACTAGCGGGGGCGTACCGCAGTTCTTC. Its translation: CASSITSGGVPQFF.

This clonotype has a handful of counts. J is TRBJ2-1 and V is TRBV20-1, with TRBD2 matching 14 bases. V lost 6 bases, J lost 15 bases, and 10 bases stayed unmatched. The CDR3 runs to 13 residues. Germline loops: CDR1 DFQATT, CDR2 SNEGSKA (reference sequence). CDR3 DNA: TGCAGTGCACCGACTAGCGGGAGGGCCTCGCCGTTCTTC. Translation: CSAPTSGRASPFF.

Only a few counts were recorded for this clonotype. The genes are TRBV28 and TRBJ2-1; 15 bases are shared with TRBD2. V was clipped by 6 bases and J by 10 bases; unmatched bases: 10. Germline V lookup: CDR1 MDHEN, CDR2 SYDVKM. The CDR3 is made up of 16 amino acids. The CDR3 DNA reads TGTGCCAGCAGCCATCAGGGACTAGCGGGAGGCGAGGAGCAGTTCTTC. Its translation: CASSHQGLAGGEEQFF. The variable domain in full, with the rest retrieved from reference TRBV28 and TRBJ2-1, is DVKVTQSSRYLVKRTGEKVFLECVQDMDHENMFWYRQDPGLGLRLIYFSYDVKMKEKGDIPEGYSVSREKKERFSLILESASTNQTSMYLCASSHQGLAGGEEQFFGPGTRLTVL.

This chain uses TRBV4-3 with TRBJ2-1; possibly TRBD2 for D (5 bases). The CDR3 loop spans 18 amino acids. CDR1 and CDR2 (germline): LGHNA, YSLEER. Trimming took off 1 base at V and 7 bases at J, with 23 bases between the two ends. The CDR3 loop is CASSQGIFASGPKNEQFF. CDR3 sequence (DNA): TGCGCCAGCAGCCAAGGTATCTTCGCGAGCGGCCCTAAAAATGAGCAGTTCTTC.

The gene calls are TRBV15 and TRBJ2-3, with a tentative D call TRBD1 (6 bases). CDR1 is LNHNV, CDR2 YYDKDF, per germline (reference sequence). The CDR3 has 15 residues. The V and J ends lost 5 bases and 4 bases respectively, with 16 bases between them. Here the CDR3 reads CATSPSQGFADTQYF. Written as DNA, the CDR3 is TGTGCCACCAGCCCAAGCCAGGGGTTTGCAGATACGCAGTATTTT. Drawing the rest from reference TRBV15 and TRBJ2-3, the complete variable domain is DAMVIQNPRYQVTQFGKPVTLSCSQTLNHNVMYWYQQKSSQAPKLLFHYYDKDFNNEADTPDNFQSRRPNTSFCFLDIRSPGLGDTAMYLCATSPSQGFADTQYFGPGTRLTVL.

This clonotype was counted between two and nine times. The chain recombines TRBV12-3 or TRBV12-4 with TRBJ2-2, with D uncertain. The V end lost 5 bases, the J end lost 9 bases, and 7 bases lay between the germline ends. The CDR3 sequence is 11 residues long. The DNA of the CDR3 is TGTGCCAGCAGTCTCTCCCGGGAGCTGTTTTTT. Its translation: CASSLSRELFF.

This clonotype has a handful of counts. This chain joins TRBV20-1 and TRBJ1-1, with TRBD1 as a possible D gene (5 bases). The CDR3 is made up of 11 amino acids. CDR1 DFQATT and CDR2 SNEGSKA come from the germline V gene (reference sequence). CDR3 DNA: TGCAGCTGCGGGACTAACACTGAAGCTTTCTTT. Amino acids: CSCGTNTEAFF.

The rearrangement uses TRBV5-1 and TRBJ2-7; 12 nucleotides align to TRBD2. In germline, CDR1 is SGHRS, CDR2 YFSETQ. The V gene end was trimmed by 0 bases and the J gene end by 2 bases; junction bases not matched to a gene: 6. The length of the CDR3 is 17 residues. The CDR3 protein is CASSLARRLAGAYEQYF. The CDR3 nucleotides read TGCGCCAGCAGCTTGGCCAGACGACTAGCGGGAGCCTACGAGCAGTACTTC.

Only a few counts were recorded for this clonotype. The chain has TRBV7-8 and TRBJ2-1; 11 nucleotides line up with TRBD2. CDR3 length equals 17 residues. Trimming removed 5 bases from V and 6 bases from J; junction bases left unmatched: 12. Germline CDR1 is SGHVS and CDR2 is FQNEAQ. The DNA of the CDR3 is TGTGCCAGCAGCCAACTGGGACTAGCGGCCCCTCTCAATGAGCAGTTCTTC. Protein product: CASSQLGLAAPLNEQFF.

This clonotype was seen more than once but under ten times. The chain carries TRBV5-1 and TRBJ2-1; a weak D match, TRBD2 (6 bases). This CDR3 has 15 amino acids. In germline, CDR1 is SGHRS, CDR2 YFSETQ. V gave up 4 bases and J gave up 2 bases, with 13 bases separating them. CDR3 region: CASSRASATYNEQFF. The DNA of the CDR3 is TGCGCCAGCAGCCGCGCTAGCGCTACCTACAATGAGCAGTTCTTC.

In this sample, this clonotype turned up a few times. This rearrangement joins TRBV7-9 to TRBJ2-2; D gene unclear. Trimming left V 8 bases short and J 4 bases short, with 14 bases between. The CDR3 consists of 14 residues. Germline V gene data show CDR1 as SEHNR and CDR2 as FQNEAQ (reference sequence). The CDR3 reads CASAQSLSTGELFF. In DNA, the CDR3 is TGTGCCAGCGCCCAATCTCTCAGCACCGGGGAGCTGTTTTTT.

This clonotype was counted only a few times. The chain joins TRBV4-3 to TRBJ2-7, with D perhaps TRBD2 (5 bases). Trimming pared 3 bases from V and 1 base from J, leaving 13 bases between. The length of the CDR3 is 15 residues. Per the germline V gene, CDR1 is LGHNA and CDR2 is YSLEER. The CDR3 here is CASSQDGGWSYEQYF. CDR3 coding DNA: TGCGCCAGCAGCCAGGACGGAGGTTGGTCCTACGAGCAGTACTTC.